The sequence of this TCR beta chain was determined in a study of blood T cell repertoires in COVID-19 (dated by TCRdb to the early 2020s). Regarding the research as a whole: Samples from collaborators originated in the United States, Italy and Spain and spanned both the acute and convalescent phases of COVID-19. Sample metadata almost always included a de-identified subject ID, COVID-19 status, age in years and sex. The samples were drawn from two sources: the first 160 participants of the ongoing ImmuneRACE study, and 950 to 1,500 subjects contributed by 6 global collaborators. Deeply sampled blood TCRbeta repertoires from subjects exposed to, actively infected with, or recovered from COVID-19 were included in the dataset. Where available, HLA class I and class II types were obtained from metadata supplied by the sample provider rather than from assay-based typing. The material from the prospective study consisted of cDNA or gDNA derived from T cells, B-cell-depleted T cells, or PBMCs. The repertoires were released in a freely available public database intended as a resource for research on the immune response to SARS-CoV-2.

The study at large found these results: The quantity of clinical and demographic metadata differed by source and by participant and was supplied without curation.

As regards this clone: Which antigen it targets is not known. Base quality data are lacking; no much larger clone is found one base away.

Each collaborating institution followed its own protocols to collect whole blood in K2EDTA tubes. Collaborator samples were shipped for TCRbeta analysis as frozen whole blood, isolated PBMCs, or DNA extracted from either sample type. V loses 4 bases at its end and J loses 5 bases; junction bases beyond the gene matches: 3. The CDR3, from cysteine to phenylalanine, totals 14 residues. The only DNA kept is the CDR3, 42 bases in frame from the first base. According to the germline V gene, CDR1 reads SGHTA and CDR2 reads FQGTGA. TCRbeta CDR3 regions were amplified from genomic DNA using the immunoSEQ Assay, a bias-controlled multiplex PCR. From the authors' description of their analysis: Nucleated cell counts per sample were estimated from amplification of reference gene primers within the assay. To quantify the absolute abundance of each unique TCRbeta CDR3 rearrangement, sequence reads were collapsed and filtered. For each sample, productive Simpson clonality was calculated by taking the square root of Simpson's diversity index across productive rearrangements. TCRdb limited this immuneACCESS table to in-frame rearrangements with V and J called. A share of clones is missing; checked studies link under half to unresolved V genes, and the rest is unexplained. That table furnishes V, J and clone size, whereas the DNA furnished D and trimming. Within this sample are about 28,000 clones, with 75% to 90% of them counted one time only. Under 6% of the sample belongs to the ten largest clones.

The clonotype originates from a man aged 55 to 70 with active COVID-19. The rearrangement joined TRBV7-3 to TRBJ2-1, with 9 middle bases fitting TRBD1. The sample was peripheral blood. At the DNA level, the sequence is TGTGCCAGCAGCTCCGGGACAGGGCACAATGAGCAGTTCTTC. Its translation reads: CASSSGTGHNEQFF.